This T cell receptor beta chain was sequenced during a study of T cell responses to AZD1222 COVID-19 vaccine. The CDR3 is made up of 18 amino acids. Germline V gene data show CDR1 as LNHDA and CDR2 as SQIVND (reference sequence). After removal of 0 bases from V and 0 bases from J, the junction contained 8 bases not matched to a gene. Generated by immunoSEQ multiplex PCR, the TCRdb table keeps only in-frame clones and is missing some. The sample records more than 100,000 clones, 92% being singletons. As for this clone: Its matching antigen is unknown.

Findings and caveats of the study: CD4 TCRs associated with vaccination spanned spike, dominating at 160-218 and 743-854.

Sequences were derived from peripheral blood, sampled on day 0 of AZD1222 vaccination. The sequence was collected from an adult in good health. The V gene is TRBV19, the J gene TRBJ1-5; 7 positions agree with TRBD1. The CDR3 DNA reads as TGTGCCAGTAGTATAGAGGGGAGGGGGCGATATAGCAATCAGCCCCAGCATTTT. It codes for CASSIEGRGRYSNQPQHF.